This is a list of T cell receptor beta chains from one sample in a study of cytomegalovirus exposure and HLA in healthy donors. Generated by immunoSEQ multiplex PCR, the TCRdb table keeps only in-frame clones and is missing some. The sample has around 180,000 clones; 70% to 85% are singletons. Source material: PBMCs. The receptors shown here come from a woman in her 30s in good health and CMV-seropositive. Both conserved end residues are part of each CDR3. A D gene is named only where the DNA matches it firmly. Clone size is stated in some rows and not others, as once, few, many or a class when expanded.

>-|TRBV6-1|TRBJ2-7|-
CASRVATGSFSEQYF
TGTGCCAGCAGAGTCGCTACAGGGTCCTTCTCCGAGCAGTACTTC
>TRBD1|TRBV25-1|TRBJ2-7|few
CASSEYGQGASSEQYF
TGTGCCAGCAGTGAATACGGGCAGGGGGCTTCAAGCGAGCAGTACTTC
>-|TRBV9|TRBJ2-7|-
CASSVGGQRYEQYF
TGTGCCAGCAGCGTAGGTGGACAGAGATACGAGCAGTACTTC
>-|TRBV5-4|TRBJ1-1|-
CASSLGGPTEAFF
TGTGCCAGCAGCTTGGGAGGGCCCACTGAAGCTTTCTTT
>-|TRBV7-8|TRBJ2-5|-
CASSFGGLETQYF
TGTGCCAGCAGCTTCGGAGGGTTGGAGACCCAGTACTTC
>-|TRBV27|TRBJ1-2|-
CASKAGAQGYTF
TGTGCCAGCAAGGCGGGGGCGCAAGGCTACACCTTC
>-|TRBV7-8|TRBJ1-2|-
CASSPRQDYGYTF
TGTGCCAGCAGCCCCCGACAGGACTATGGCTACACCTTC
>TRBD1|TRBV5-1|TRBJ2-7|-
CASGDPGQGAYEQYF
TGCGCCAGCGGGGACCCGGGACAGGGGGCCTACGAGCAGTACTTC
>-|TRBV6-1|TRBJ1-1|once
CASSVGQLNTEAFF
TGTGCCAGCAGCGTAGGACAGCTGAACACTGAAGCTTTCTTT
>-|TRBV28|TRBJ1-1|-
CASSPLTQGGGDTEAFF
TGTGCCAGCAGTCCGCTTACACAGGGCGGAGGAGACACTGAAGCTTTCTTT
>TRBD1|TRBV6-4|TRBJ2-7|-
CASSDSPQGAYEQYF
TGTGCCAGCAGTGACTCTCCGCAGGGGGCTTACGAGCAGTACTTC
>TRBD2|TRBV2|TRBJ2-1|-
CASSPPSGPYNEQFF
TGTGCCAGCAGTCCGCCTAGCGGGCCCTACAATGAGCAGTTCTTC
>-|TRBV29-1|TRBJ2-2|-
CSVDGPGELFF
TGCAGCGTTGACGGTCCCGGGGAGCTGTTTTTT
>TRBD2|TRBV5-1|TRBJ2-1|-
CASSFPSGRVDEQFF
TGCGCCAGCAGCTTCCCTAGCGGGAGGGTCGATGAGCAGTTCTTC
>-|TRBV9|TRBJ1-5|-
CASSVTGYSNQPQHF
TGTGCCAGCAGCGTAACGGGATATAGCAATCAGCCCCAGCATTTT
>TRBD1|TRBV5-1|TRBJ2-5|few
CASSLAAGGAETQYF
TGCGCCAGCAGCTTGGCGGCAGGGGGCGCGGAGACCCAGTACTTC
>-|TRBV10-1|TRBJ2-5|few
CASSESRQETQYF
TGCGCCAGCAGTGAGTCGCGGCAAGAGACCCAGTACTTC
>-|TRBV6-5|TRBJ2-7|-
CASSPPSGVTYEQYF
TGTGCCAGCAGTCCCCCGTCGGGAGTCACCTACGAGCAGTACTTC
>TRBD1|TRBV7-2|TRBJ2-1|-
CASSFTWTGRNEQFF
TGTGCCAGCAGCTTCACTTGGACAGGGAGGAATGAGCAGTTCTTC
>TRBD2|TRBV28|TRBJ2-1|once
CASSQRLAGSSYNEQFF
TGTGCCAGCAGTCAGCGACTAGCGGGGAGCTCCTACAATGAGCAGTTCTTC
>TRBD1|TRBV28|TRBJ2-6|-
CASSWDSSGANVLTF
TGTGCCAGCAGTTGGGACAGCTCTGGGGCCAACGTCCTGACTTTC
>TRBD1|TRBV19|TRBJ1-2|-
CASSIVGTGGSWGYTF
TGTGCCAGTAGTATAGTGGGGACAGGGGGCTCGTGGGGCTACACCTTC
>-|TRBV4-2|TRBJ1-5|few
CASSQVNRDYQPQHF
TGTGCCAGCAGCCAAGTTAACAGGGATTATCAGCCCCAGCATTTT
>TRBD1|TRBV7-9|TRBJ2-6|-
CSSSLVTGAGANVLTF
TGTTCCAGCAGCTTAGTGACAGGGGCTGGGGCCAACGTCCTGACTTTC
>-|TRBV30|TRBJ1-5|-
CAWSWGRGGNQPQHF
TGTGCCTGGAGTTGGGGCAGGGGAGGCAATCAGCCCCAGCATTTT
>-|TRBV9|TRBJ1-5|-
CASSVAGGNQPQHF
TGTGCCAGCAGCGTAGCGGGGGGCAATCAGCCCCAGCATTTT
>-|TRBV7-9|TRBJ1-1|-
CASSFPPGVTEAFF
TGTGCCAGCAGCTTCCCGCCGGGGGTCACTGAAGCTTTCTTT
>TRBD2|TRBV11-1|TRBJ2-5|-
CASSSTSPETQYF
TGTGCCAGCAGCTCGACTAGCCCGGAGACCCAGTACTTC
>-|TRBV9|TRBJ1-3|-
CASSPGDSSGNTIYF
TGTGCCAGCAGCCCGGGAGACAGCTCTGGAAACACCATATATTTT
>TRBD1|TRBV29-1|TRBJ1-2|-
CSVEARDSNGGYTF
TGCAGCGTTGAAGCCAGGGACAGCAACGGGGGCTACACCTTC
>-|TRBV7-2|TRBJ1-2|-
CASSPTGGPSNYGYTF
TGTGCCAGCAGCCCGACGGGAGGCCCTTCAAACTATGGCTACACCTTC
>TRBD1|TRBV29-1|TRBJ1-1|once
CGTENTEAFF
TGCGGGACAGAGAACACTGAAGCTTTCTTT
>-|TRBV5-1|TRBJ2-1|once
CASSYFGGQKYNEQFF
TGCGCCAGCAGCTATTTTGGAGGACAGAAGTACAATGAGCAGTTCTTC
>-|TRBV28|TRBJ1-5|-
CASSFPTQPQHF
TGTGCCAGCAGTTTCCCTACTCAGCCCCAGCATTTT
>-|TRBV28|TRBJ2-3|-
CASSLARSPDTQYF
TGTGCCAGCAGTTTAGCCCGGAGCCCAGATACGCAGTATTTT